The 8 T cell receptor beta chains given below trace back to one sample, sequenced in a study of shared clonotypes between healthy human individuals. Sequencing used immunoSEQ multiplex PCR; TCRdb keeps in-frame clones, though not all of them. The profile covers under 1,100,000 clones, with about 80% appearing a single time and roughly 0.61% taken by the ten largest. The sequencing input was memory CD4+ T cells from PBMCs. Subset meaning: CD45RA-negative fraction. These receptors originate from a man aged 18 to 30 in good health. Some clones in this sample may be carry-over from other donors' samples.

A few counts support this clone. The J gene is TRBJ2-5, the V gene TRBV4-2, with 8 bases lining up with TRBD1. This CDR3 comprises 17 residues. The junction had 15 bases not matched to a gene; V was cut back by 6 bases and J by 3 bases. Germline assignment: CDR1 LGHNA and CDR2 YNFKEQ. CDR3 sequence: CASRPGGGTGGKETQYF. The CDR3 nucleotides are TGTGCCAGCAGACCAGGGGGCGGGACAGGCGGTAAAGAGACCCAGTACTTC.

The chain has TRBV11-2 and TRBJ1-2; tentative D call: TRBD1 (6 bases). The CDR3 is 16 amino acids. Germline loops: CDR1 SGHAT, CDR2 FQNNGV. V dropped 2 bases and J dropped 6 bases, with 19 bases sitting between them. CDR3 in DNA: TGTGCCAGCAGCTTAACCTCAGGGGTCGGGGCGGATGGCTACACCTTC. As protein: CASSLTSGVGADGYTF.

This clone was counted many times. This same CDR3 is encoded by further DNA sequences in the sample. The chain links TRBV6-5 to TRBJ1-5, with 7 bases matching TRBD1. V shed 2 bases and J 6 bases; nucleotides not matched to a gene: 1. The CDR3 is 13 amino acids. Germline assignment: CDR1 MNHEY and CDR2 SVGAGI. The CDR3 region has the DNA TGTGCCAGCAGTTACGACAGGGCTCAGCCCCAGCATTTT. Amino acid sequence: CASSYDRAQPQHF.

This clone has a single count. J is TRBJ1-5 and V is TRBV7-6; D might be TRBD1 (5 bases). Between the trimmed V and J ends, which lost 2 bases and 1 base, there was a span of 9 bases. Germline V gene sequence: CDR1 SGHVS, CDR2 FNYEAQ. CDR3 size: 15 residues. The chain's CDR3 is CASSLSGASNQPQHF. The CDR3 nucleotides read TGTGCCAGCAGCTTAAGCGGGGCCAGCAATCAGCCCCAGCATTTT.

The chain joins TRBV28 to TRBJ1-1; TRBD1 might be the D (6 bases). Germline V lookup: CDR1 MDHEN, CDR2 SYDVKM. Trimming removed 7 bases at V and 4 bases at J, with 19 bases between. The CDR3 runs 15 residues. CDR3 bases: TGTGCCAGCATCCTAGGTGGGGGGCGGGGCACTGAAGCTTTCTTT. It codes for CASILGGGRGTEAFF. The whole variable domain, filled in from reference TRBV28 and TRBJ1-1, reads DVKVTQSSRYLVKRTGEKVFLECVQDMDHENMFWYRQDPGLGLRLIYFSYDVKMKEKGDIPEGYSVSREKKERFSLILESASTNQTSMYLCASILGGGRGTEAFFGQGTRLTVV.

This clone was seen many times. The identical CDR3 is also encoded by other nucleotide sequences in the sample. V and J are TRBV5-1 and TRBJ1-4; 8 bases are shared with TRBD1. Germline V lookup: CDR1 SGHRS, CDR2 YFSETQ. The CDR3 length is 15 residues. Unmatched junction bases numbered 6, after V lost 0 bases and J lost 8 bases. Here the CDR3 reads CASSLEGTGGEKLFF. DNA of the CDR3: TGCGCCAGCAGCTTGGAGGGGACAGGAGGCGAAAAACTGTTTTTT. Combining the CDR3 with reference TRBV5-1 and TRBJ1-4 gives the whole variable domain KAGVTQTPRYLIKTRGQQVTLSCSPISGHRSVSWYQQTPGQGLQFLFEYFSETQRNKGNFPGRFSGRQFSNSRSEMNVSTLELGDSALYLCASSLEGTGGEKLFFGSGTQLSVL.

The chain joins TRBV4-1 to TRBJ2-1; 8 bases align to TRBD2. The germline V gene encodes CDR1 MGHRA and CDR2 YSYEKL. Losses at the gene ends were 2 bases for V and 5 bases for J; bases not matched to a gene: 8. The length of the CDR3 is 16 residues. The CDR3 nucleotides read TGCGCCAGCAGCCAAATCAGACTAGCGCAGCACAATGAGCAGTTCTTC. It is translated as CASSQIRLAQHNEQFF.

This chain connects TRBV2 to TRBJ2-3; 8 nucleotides agree with TRBD2. Unmatched junction bases numbered 4, after V lost 6 bases and J lost 2 bases. The CDR3 extends over 14 amino acids. Germline CDR1 is SNHLY and CDR2 is FYNNEI. Written as DNA, the CDR3 is TGTGCCAGCAGGGAGCGGGGGAACACAGATACGCAGTATTTT. Its translation: CASRERGNTDTQYF.